A single sample is the source of the 26 T cell receptor beta chains below, sequenced in a study of cytomegalovirus exposure and HLA in healthy donors. 60 Vbeta and 13 Jbeta primers were used in PCR. This table comes from immunoSEQ multiplex PCR, and its TCRdb copy is limited to in-frame clones, with some not included. Of 110,000 or so clones in the sample, less than 80% are singletons; the top ten hold roughly 8%. The material sequenced was PBMCs. All receptors derive from a woman in her forties or fifties in good health and CMV-seropositive.

This clone is a singleton in its sample. The chain joins TRBV5-4 to TRBJ2-1; possibly TRBD2 for D (7 bases). Germline V gene sequence: CDR1 SGHNT, CDR2 YYREEE (reference sequence). V was trimmed by 5 bases and J by 7 bases, leaving 28 bases between them. This CDR3 spans 18 amino acids. CDR3 in amino acids: CASRGGRLAAGGGNEQFF. In nucleotides, the CDR3 is TGTGCCAGCAGAGGGGGGCGGCTAGCGGCCGGCGGAGGAAATGAGCAGTTCTTC.

This clone was observed a few times. The V call is TRBV2, the J call TRBJ2-2; 7 bases map to TRBD1. Germline-derived CDR1 and CDR2 are SNHLY and FYNNEI. Germline trimming cut 7 bases from V and 5 bases from J; bases unmatched to any gene: 7. This CDR3 is 14 amino acids long. The CDR3 loop is CASTGDRATGELFF. The CDR3 DNA reads TGTGCCAGCACCGGCGACAGGGCGACCGGGGAGCTGTTTTTT.

CDR3 sequence: CASSLFSSHYEQYF. The CDR3 nucleotides read TGTGCCAGCAGCTTATTTAGTTCCCACTACGAGCAGTACTTC. The chain employs TRBV7-2 and TRBJ2-7; no clear D. The CDR3 is made up of 14 amino acids. Trimming stripped 2 bases from V and 3 bases from J, with 11 bases between. CDR1 is SGHTA, CDR2 FQGNSA, per germline.

CDR3 sequence reads: CASSRRDRVNDEQFF. The DNA for the CDR3 is TGTGCCAGCAGCCGCCGGGACAGGGTAAATGATGAGCAGTTCTTC. This chain connects TRBV7-9 to TRBJ2-1, with 9 bases matching TRBD1. Germline values: CDR1 SEHNR, CDR2 FQNEAQ (reference sequence). Trimming removed 5 bases from V and 8 bases from J; junction bases left unmatched: 10. The CDR3 extends over 15 amino acids.

This clone was counted only a few times. V usage is TRBV28 and J usage is TRBJ2-7; 7 bases agree with TRBD2. The CDR3 is made up of 15 amino acids. The germline V gene has CDR1 MDHEN and CDR2 SYDVKM. J lost 4 bases, V lost 5 bases, and 11 bases had no gene match. Here the CDR3 reads CASSPGGRASYEQYF. The CDR3 DNA follows: TGTGCCAGCAGTCCTGGGGGGAGGGCCAGTTACGAGCAGTACTTC.

V gene TRBV5-4 combines with J gene TRBJ2-7; TRBD2 matches at 11 bases. The CDR3 sequence is 15 residues long. Germline V lookup: CDR1 SGHNT, CDR2 YYREEE (reference sequence). With V trimmed by 4 bases and J by 5 bases, 8 bases remained unmatched. The CDR3 spells CASSSTSGRRNEQYF. CDR3 DNA: TGTGCCAGCAGCAGTACTAGCGGGAGAAGGAACGAGCAGTACTTC.

This clone was counted only a few times. The chain links TRBV5-6 to TRBJ2-2; 8 nucleotides match TRBD2. The V gene's germline CDR1 is SGHDT and CDR2 YYEEEE. Trimming at V came to 4 bases and at J to 6 bases, leaving 2 bases not matched to a gene. The CDR3 is 13 residues long. The CDR3 nucleotides are TGTGCCAGCAGCCCGGGGGGGGCCGGGGAGCTGTTTTTT. It encodes CASSPGGAGELFF.

The genes are TRBV5-5 and TRBJ2-3; possibly TRBD2 for D (7 bases). Germline-derived CDR1 and CDR2 are SGHKS and YYEKEE (reference sequence). Trimming left V 7 bases short and J 6 bases short, with 12 bases between. The CDR3 totals 12 residues. CDR3 DNA sequence: TGTGCCAGCGGGGGGGGGCCCGATACGCAGTATTTT. Protein: CASGGGPDTQYF.

The chain couples TRBV16 to TRBJ2-7; TRBD1 matches 8 bases. The CDR3 has 16 amino acids. In germline, CDR1 is KGHSY, CDR2 FQNENV. V shed 1 base and J 2 bases; nucleotides not matched to a gene: 7. CDR3 protein: CASSQLEDRVPYEQYF. CDR3 DNA: TGTGCCAGCAGCCAATTGGAGGACAGGGTCCCCTACGAGCAGTACTTC. Using reference TRBV16 and TRBJ2-7 for the parts outside the CDR3, the full variable domain is GEEVAQTPKHLVRGEGQKAKLYCAPIKGHSYVFWYQQVLKNEFKFLISFQNENVFDETGMPKERFSAKCLPNSPCSLEIQATKLEDSAVYFCASSQLEDRVPYEQYFGPGTRLTVT.

The chain combines TRBV7-2 with TRBJ1-2, with TRBD1 identical over 9 bases. Germline CDR1 is SGHTA and CDR2 is FQGNSA. V shed 2 bases and J 10 bases; nucleotides not matched to a gene: 5. This CDR3 is built from 13 residues. CDR3 bases: TGTGCCAGCAGCTTAAGGGACAGGGAAGTCTACACCTTC. It translates to CASSLRDREVYTF.

The V call is TRBV5-1, the J call TRBJ2-7; 7 positions match TRBD1. The CDR3 is 12 residues long. Germline CDR1 reads SGHRS; CDR2 reads YFSETQ. Germline trimming cut 0 bases from V and 6 bases from J; bases unmatched to any gene: 0. This chain's CDR3 is CASSLAGGEQYF. CDR3 nucleotide sequence: TGCGCCAGCAGCTTGGCAGGGGGCGAGCAGTACTTC.

This chain links TRBV2 with TRBJ2-2, with D possibly matching TRBD2 (6 bases). Trimming shortened V by 5 bases and J by 0 bases, and 7 bases separated the two germline ends. This CDR3 is 14 amino acids long. The germline CDR1 and CDR2 sequences are SNHLY and FYNNEI. CDR3 sequence reads: CASSRTTNTGELFF. The CDR3, as DNA: TGTGCCAGCAGTCGGACTACGAACACCGGGGAGCTGTTTTTT.

This clone was detected only once. This chain links TRBV11-3 with TRBJ2-2, with TRBD2 matching over 7 bases. CDR1 is SGHNT and CDR2 is YENEEA in the germline V gene. V lost 2 bases and J lost 5; bases outside the gene matches: 5. The CDR3 runs to 15 residues. Written as DNA, the CDR3 is TGTGCCAGCAGCTTAAGACTAGCCGGGACCGGGGAGCTGTTTTTT. This sequence encodes CASSLRLAGTGELFF.

The rearrangement links TRBV5-1 to TRBJ2-5; D not resolved. V was pared by 2 bases and J by 1 base, with 6 bases between. The germline V gene has CDR1 SGHRS and CDR2 YFSETQ. The CDR3 has 13 residues. Written as DNA, the CDR3 is TGCGCCAGCAGCTTTACGAGCCAAGAGACCCAGTACTTC. Translation gives CASSFTSQETQYF.

CDR3 sequence: CSVSDRDSPLHF. Written as DNA, the CDR3 is TGCAGCGTCTCGGACAGGGACTCACCCCTCCACTTT. The chain links TRBV29-1 to TRBJ1-6; 8 bases fit TRBD1. The V gene's germline CDR1 is SQVTM and CDR2 ANQGSEA. Trimming at V came to 6 bases and at J to 10 bases, leaving 5 bases not matched to a gene. CDR3 length: 12 residues.

Details on this clone: Sequence at one end of the junction differs from germline and may be a read error. This chain connects TRBV7-9 to TRBJ2-3, with TRBD2 identical over 7 bases. The CDR3 covers 15 residues. CDR1 is SEHNR, CDR2 FQNEAQ, per germline (reference sequence). CDR3 DNA sequence: TGTTCCAGCAGCTTAGGACTAGGGGGCACAGATACGCAGTATTTT. It encodes CSSSLGLGGTDTQYF.

The chain combines TRBV2 with TRBJ2-3; 10 nucleotides line up with TRBD2. The CDR3 length is 16 residues. Germline CDR1 reads SNHLY; CDR2 reads FYNNEI. J gave up 1 base and V 0 bases, and 1 base lay outside the gene matches. The CDR3 DNA reads as TGTGCCAGCAGTGAAGCGCTAGCGGGGGGCACAGATACGCAGTATTTT. It is translated as CASSEALAGGTDTQYF.

The chain links TRBV18 to TRBJ2-7, with 7 bases fitting TRBD1. With 3 bases clipped from V and 3 bases from J, the junction kept 2 bases outside the gene matches. Germline values: CDR1 KGHSH, CDR2 LQKENI. This CDR3 has 13 amino acids. CDR3 residues: CASSPTGRYEQYF. DNA for the CDR3: TGTGCCAGCTCACCGACAGGGCGCTACGAGCAGTACTTC.

CDR3 loop: CASSMLGAGGSNQPQHF. CDR3 in DNA: TGTGCCAGTAGTATGCTGGGGGCAGGGGGTAGCAATCAGCCCCAGCATTTT. The chain links TRBV19 to TRBJ1-5; 7 bases match TRBD1. Germline loops: CDR1 LNHDA, CDR2 SQIVND (reference sequence). Germline trimming cut 3 bases from V and 0 bases from J; bases unmatched to any gene: 8. The CDR3 is 17 amino acids.

The CDR3 reads CASSEGQRETQYF. Here the CDR3 DNA reads TGTGCCAGCAGTGAAGGTCAGAGGGAGACCCAGTACTTC. The chain carries TRBV25-1 and TRBJ2-5; D unclear. CDR1 MGHDK and CDR2 SYGVNS come from the germline V gene. The CDR3 is 13 amino acids. Trimming took 2 bases from V and 5 from J, leaving 9 bases between them. The whole variable domain, filled in from reference TRBV25-1 and TRBJ2-5, reads EADIYQTPRYLVIGTGKKITLECSQTMGHDKMYWYQQDPGMELHLIHYSYGVNSTEKGDLSSESTVSRIRTEHFPLTLESARPSHTSQYLCASSEGQRETQYFGPGTRLLVL.

The rearrangement links TRBV12-2 to TRBJ2-7; TRBD2 is taken as the D call from the table, unchecked against the DNA. TRBV12-2 is a pseudogene locus. This CDR3 has 14 residues. As DNA, the CDR3 is TGTGCAAGTCGCTTAGGAAGCGGCGGGGGCGAGCAGTACTTC. It is translated as CASRLGSGGGEQYF.

V usage is TRBV5-1 and J usage is TRBJ2-3; the match to TRBD1 covers 11 bases. Losses at the gene ends were 3 bases for V and 4 bases for J; bases not matched to a gene: 10. The CDR3 length is 17 residues. Per the germline V gene, CDR1 is SGHRS and CDR2 is YFSETQ. CDR3 in DNA: TGCGCCAGCAGCTCGCTCCCGGGACAGGGGGAGGCAGATACGCAGTATTTT. This encodes CASSSLPGQGEADTQYF. The full variable domain, its missing parts supplied by reference TRBV5-1 and TRBJ2-3, is KAGVTQTPRYLIKTRGQQVTLSCSPISGHRSVSWYQQTPGQGLQFLFEYFSETQRNKGNFPGRFSGRQFSNSRSEMNVSTLELGDSALYLCASSSLPGQGEADTQYFGPGTRLTVL.

The chain joins TRBV11-2 to TRBJ2-1; D perhaps matches TRBD2 (5 bases). The CDR3 loop spans 15 amino acids. V was cut by 0 bases and J by 0 bases, with 6 bases left in between. Germline assignment: CDR1 SGHAT and CDR2 FQNNGV. The CDR3, as DNA: TGTGCCAGCAGCTTAGATACTAGCTCCTACAATGAGCAGTTCTTC. Amino acids: CASSLDTSSYNEQFF.

The V gene is TRBV6-1, the J gene TRBJ1-4, with TRBD1 identical over 9 bases. Trimming at V came to 5 bases and at J to 7 bases, leaving 8 bases not matched to a gene. This CDR3 has 15 residues. The germline V gene encodes CDR1 MNHNS and CDR2 SASEGT. DNA of the CDR3: TGTGCCAGCAGTCACTACCGGGACAGGGTTGAAAAACTGTTTTTT. This translates into CASSHYRDRVEKLFF.

The J gene is TRBJ1-6, the V gene TRBV9; 8 bases fit TRBD1. The CDR3 totals 14 residues. The trim removed 4 bases at V and 13 bases at J, leaving 10 bases unmatched. Germline CDR1 is SGDLS and CDR2 is YYNGEE. The CDR3, as DNA: TGTGCCAGCAGCTTCGGGACAGGCTTTCCTCCCCTCCACTTT. It is translated as CASSFGTGFPPLHF.

This clone was detected a few times. The chain links TRBV7-9 to TRBJ1-2; 11 bases are shared with TRBD1. CDR3 length: 16 residues. The germline CDR1 and CDR2 sequences are SEHNR and FQNEAQ (reference sequence). The J segment lost 3 bases and the V segment lost 2 bases, leaving 5 bases of the junction unmatched. The CDR3 DNA reads as TGTGCCAGCAGCTTATGGGACAGGGGGGCCTACTATGGCTACACCTTC. This gives the protein CASSLWDRGAYYGYTF.